This T cell receptor beta chain was observed in a study of tissue T cells after allogeneic stem cell transplantation. Whole-study findings and limits: Few T cell clones were shared across patients, but motif clusters showed tissue-specific shared signatures. Tissue-detected TCR repertoire was only partly captured by blood and spleen T cells.

This CDR3 region has 13 residues. Looked up from germline, CDR1 is SGHVS and CDR2 is FNYEAQ. V was shortened by 2 bases and J by 1 base, with 5 bases between the two germline ends. Points on this clone: Its antigen remains unknown. Other DNA sequences from this sample encode an identical CDR3 as well.

Steroid-refractory graft-versus-host disease after allogeneic hematopoietic cell transplant qualified adults for prospective research-autopsy enrollment. Sequencing of TCRbeta CDR3 at survey depth gave sequences and template counts. Profiled with immunoSEQ multiplex PCR; TCRdb holds only in-frame clones, not every one. There are 700 to 900 clones in the sample; about 45% occur only once, and almost 50% lies in the top ten. This specimen was kidney tissue, taken at autopsy. This receptor was identified in a female patient between 40 and 69 years old with steroid-refractory graft-versus-host disease after an allogeneic stem cell transplant. Some T cells may have come from the graft donor. The rearrangement links TRBV7-6 to TRBJ1-1, with D unclear. This CDR3 is CASSLWRNTEAFF. In DNA, the CDR3 is TGTGCCAGCAGCTTATGGAGGAACACTGAAGCTTTCTTT.